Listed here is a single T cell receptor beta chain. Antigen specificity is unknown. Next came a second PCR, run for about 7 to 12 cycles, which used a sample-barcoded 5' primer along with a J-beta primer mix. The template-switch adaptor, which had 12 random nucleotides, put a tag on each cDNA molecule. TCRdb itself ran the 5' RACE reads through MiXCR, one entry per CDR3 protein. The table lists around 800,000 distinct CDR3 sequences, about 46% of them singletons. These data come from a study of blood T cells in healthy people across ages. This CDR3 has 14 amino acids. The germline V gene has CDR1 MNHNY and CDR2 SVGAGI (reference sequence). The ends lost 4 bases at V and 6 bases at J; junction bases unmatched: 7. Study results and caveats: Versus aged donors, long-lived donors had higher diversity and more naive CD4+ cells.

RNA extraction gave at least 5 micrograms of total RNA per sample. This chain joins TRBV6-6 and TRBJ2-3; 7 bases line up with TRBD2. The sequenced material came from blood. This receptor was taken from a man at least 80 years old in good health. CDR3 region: CASSFGLGYDTQYF. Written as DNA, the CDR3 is TGTGCCAGCAGTTTCGGACTAGGGTACGATACGCAGTATTTT.